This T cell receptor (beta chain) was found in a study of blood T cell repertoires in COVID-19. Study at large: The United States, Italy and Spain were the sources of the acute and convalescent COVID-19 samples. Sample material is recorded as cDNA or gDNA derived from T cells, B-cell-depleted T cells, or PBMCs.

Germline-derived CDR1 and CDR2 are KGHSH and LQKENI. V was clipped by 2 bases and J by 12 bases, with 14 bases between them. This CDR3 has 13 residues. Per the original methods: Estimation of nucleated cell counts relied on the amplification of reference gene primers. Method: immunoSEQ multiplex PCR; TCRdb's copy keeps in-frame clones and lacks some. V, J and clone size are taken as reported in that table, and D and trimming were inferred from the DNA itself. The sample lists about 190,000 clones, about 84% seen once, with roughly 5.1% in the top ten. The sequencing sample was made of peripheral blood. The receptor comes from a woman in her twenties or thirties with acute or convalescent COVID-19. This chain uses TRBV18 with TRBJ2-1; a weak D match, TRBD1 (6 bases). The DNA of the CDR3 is TGTGCCAGCTCACCATCGAACAGGGTAAGGCAGTTCTTC. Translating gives CASSPSNRVRQFF.